These 19 T cell receptor beta chains came from one sample sequenced in a study of T-cell memory formation after mild COVID-19. TCRdb fed the 5' RACE reads into MiXCR, producing one record per CDR3 protein. The sample shows approximately 400,000 distinct CDR3 sequences, 24% of them seen only once. Material: PBMCs or a T cell subset sorted from them (not recorded which). The receptors come from an adult woman who had mild COVID-19 (a few samples of this study predate the infection). Cell type and time point are not known.

This clonotype has only a few counts. The chain is built from TRBV12-5 and TRBJ2-7; no firm D call. The germline V and J ends were trimmed by 6 bases and 6 bases, with 18 bases remaining between them. The CDR3 length is 14 residues. CDR1 and CDR2 from the germline V gene are LGHNT and FRNRAP. This CDR3 is CASGSPIVGVEQYF. The CDR3 DNA is TGTGCTAGTGGATCACCCATCGTTGGAGTCGAGCAGTACTTC. Full variable domain (missing parts from reference TRBV12-5 and TRBJ2-7): DARVTQTPRHKVTEMGQEVTMRCQPILGHNTVFWYRQTMMQGLELLAYFRNRAPLDDSGMPKDRFSAEMPDATLATLKIQPSEPRDSAVYFCASGSPIVGVEQYFGPGTRLTVT.

This clonotype was seen just once. V gene TRBV7-8 combines with J gene TRBJ2-3; D unclear. V was shortened by 3 bases and J by 1 base, with 11 bases between the two germline ends. The CDR3 sequence is 15 residues long. Per germline, CDR1 SGHVS and CDR2 FQNEAQ. CDR3 in DNA: TGTGCCAGCAGCTTTGGGCGCGGCCGCACAGATACGCAGTATTTT. It specifies CASSFGRGRTDTQYF.

The chain has TRBV5-1 and TRBJ1-1; D gene unclear. The length of the CDR3 is 14 residues. Germline V gene sequence: CDR1 SGHRS, CDR2 YFSETQ. V was pared by 4 bases and J by 1 base, with 11 bases between. The CDR3 bases are TGCGCCAGCAGCCTCATATCCACGAACACTGAAGCTTTCTTT. Encoded protein: CASSLISTNTEAFF.

The chain is built from TRBV21-1 and TRBJ2-1; TRBD2, the D gene given by the table, was not confirmed from the DNA. TRBV21-1 constitutes a pseudogene. The CDR3 consists of 16 residues. CDR3 sequence: CATASGGAFSYNEQFF. CDR3 sequence (DNA): TGTGCCACCGCTAGCGGGGGGGCCTTCTCCTACAATGAGCAGTTCTTC.

This clonotype was recorded a few times. The rearrangement uses TRBV9 and TRBJ2-1; tentatively, D is TRBD2 (5 bases). The V end lost 6 bases, the J end lost 5 bases, and 15 bases lay between the germline ends. Germline V gene data show CDR1 as SGDLS and CDR2 as YYNGEE. The CDR3 is 14 amino acids. DNA of the CDR3: TGTGCCAGCACCGGCGGCGGGTATCACAATGAGCAGTTCTTC. It encodes CASTGGGYHNEQFF.

The chain couples TRBV4-1 to TRBJ1-1, with D possibly matching TRBD1 (5 bases). Trimming took 4 bases from V and 4 from J, leaving 13 bases between them. The germline gives CDR1 MGHRA, CDR2 YSYEKL. CDR3 size: 14 residues. CDR3 sequence (DNA): TGCGCCAGCAGCCCAGCCGGGGGGGTCACTGAAGCTTTCTTT. This codes for CASSPAGGVTEAFF.

This clonotype was seen a few times. The J gene is TRBJ2-5, the V gene TRBV5-1, with a weak D call TRBD1 (5 bases). This CDR3 region has 14 residues. The germline V and J ends were trimmed by 3 bases and 2 bases, with 11 bases remaining between them. Germline V lookup: CDR1 SGHRS, CDR2 YFSETQ. CDR3 bases: TGCGCCAGCAGCTCTGGACATGGTCAAGAGACCCAGTACTTC. Translation: CASSSGHGQETQYF.

The chain couples TRBV4-1 to TRBJ2-7, with 7 bases fitting TRBD1. From germline, CDR1 is MGHRA and CDR2 YSYEKL. With V trimmed by 1 base and J by 0 bases, 3 bases remained unmatched. This CDR3 comprises 15 residues. The CDR3 reads CASSQVDRSSYEQYF. CDR3 DNA sequence: TGCGCCAGCAGCCAAGTGGACAGGAGCTCCTACGAGCAGTACTTC.

The chain carries TRBV7-6 and TRBJ2-5, with 9 bases lining up with TRBD1. Germline V lookup: CDR1 SGHVS, CDR2 FNYEAQ. The CDR3 consists of 15 residues. Unmatched junction bases numbered 7, after V lost 4 bases and J lost 4 bases. CDR3 nucleotide sequence: TGTGCCAGCAGCTGGGACAGGGCGGTAGGAGAGACCCAGTACTTC. As protein: CASSWDRAVGETQYF.

This clonotype was counted a few times. The chain employs TRBV7-9 and TRBJ1-1, with a weak D call TRBD1 (5 bases). The CDR3 is 15 amino acids. Germline-derived CDR1 and CDR2 are SEHNR and FQNEAQ (reference sequence). V lost 5 bases and J lost 4, with 17 bases in between. CDR3 residues: CASSPPRGSATEAFF. The CDR3 region has the DNA TGTGCCAGCAGCCCTCCTAGGGGAAGTGCCACTGAAGCTTTCTTT.

The chain employs TRBV7-2 and TRBJ1-3, with a weak D call TRBD1 (6 bases). In germline, CDR1 is SGHTA, CDR2 FQGNSA. The CDR3 spans 13 residues. V lost 4 bases, J lost 4 bases, and 8 bases lay in between. The CDR3 DNA reads TGTGCCAGCAGCTCGGGACACGGAAACACCATATATTTT. Translation gives CASSSGHGNTIYF. The whole variable domain, remainder taken from reference TRBV7-2 and TRBJ1-3, is GAGVSQSPSNKVTEKGKDVELRCDPISGHTALYWYRQSLGQGLEFLIYFQGNSAPDKSGLPSDRFSAERTGGSVSTLTIQRTQQEDSAVYLCASSSGHGNTIYFGEGSWLTVV.

This clonotype was observed a handful of times. V and J are TRBV5-1 and TRBJ2-7, with 9 bases that match TRBD1. CDR1 SGHRS and CDR2 YFSETQ come from the germline V gene. V gave up 2 bases and J gave up 6 bases; unmatched junction bases: 3. The CDR3 totals 13 residues. The CDR3 bases are TGCGCCAGCAGCTTCGGACAGGGGCGCGAGCAGTACTTC. The encoded protein is CASSFGQGREQYF.

This chain links TRBV6-1 with TRBJ1-1; D not certain. Germline lookup yields CDR1 MNHNS and CDR2 SASEGT. The V end was cut by 6 bases, the J end by 3 bases, with 14 bases between. This CDR3 contains 14 residues. The CDR3 DNA follows: TGTGCCAGCAGCCTAGGACGGGCTCACACTGAAGCTTTCTTT. It yields the protein CASSLGRAHTEAFF.

CDR3 sequence (DNA): TGTGCCAGCAGCTCCGGACCAACCATCCTTAGCACAGATACGCAGTATTTT. As protein: CASSSGPTILSTDTQYF. The gene calls are TRBV7-3 and TRBJ2-3; D gene ambiguous. The germline gives CDR1 SGHTA, CDR2 FQGTGA. The CDR3 extends over 17 amino acids. Trimming pared 4 bases from V and 0 bases from J, leaving 17 bases between.

This clonotype was seen at least ten times. This chain uses TRBV2 with TRBJ2-7, with 11 bases identical to TRBD2. Germline V gene data show CDR1 as SNHLY and CDR2 as FYNNEI. The CDR3 sequence is 15 residues long. The junction had 8 bases not matched to a gene; V was cut back by 7 bases and J by 3 bases. CDR3 protein: CASTDLAGGYYEQYF. The CDR3 coding sequence is TGTGCCAGCACAGATCTAGCGGGGGGATACTACGAGCAGTACTTC.

The V and J genes are TRBV7-8 and TRBJ2-2; D not resolved. Germline V gene lookup returns CDR1 SGHVS and CDR2 FQNEAQ. This CDR3 is 15 amino acids long. The V and J ends lost 5 bases and 5 bases respectively, with 15 bases between them. CDR3 amino acids: CASSLRVRMTGELFF. CDR3 nucleotide sequence: TGTGCCAGCAGCCTCCGGGTCAGGATGACCGGGGAGCTGTTTTTT.

In this sample, this clonotype turned up a few times. The chain is built from TRBV20-1 and TRBJ1-5; possible D gene TRBD1, 6 bases. Trimming stripped 1 base from V and 2 bases from J, with 12 bases between. The CDR3 is 15 residues long. The V gene's germline CDR1 is DFQATT and CDR2 SNEGSKA (reference sequence). The CDR3 sequence is CSARVQGLGNQPQHF. CDR3 coding DNA: TGCAGTGCTAGAGTTCAGGGGCTCGGCAATCAGCCCCAGCATTTT.

The V and J genes are TRBV4-2 and TRBJ2-4; no clear D gene. This CDR3 is 17 amino acids long. CDR1 is LGHNA and CDR2 is YNFKEQ in the germline V gene. V dropped 0 bases and J dropped 0 bases, with 12 bases sitting between them. CDR3 in amino acids: CASSQELRALAKNIQYF. CDR3 DNA sequence: TGTGCCAGCAGCCAAGAGCTAAGGGCCTTAGCCAAAAACATTCAGTACTTC.

The chain employs TRBV5-1 and TRBJ2-2; possible D gene TRBD1, 6 bases. Trimming removed 4 bases at V and 8 bases at J, with 18 bases between. The CDR3 runs to 15 residues. Germline V CDR1 and CDR2: SGHRS, YFSETQ. CDR3 amino acids: CASSLGQYSMGELFF. The CDR3 DNA sequence: TGCGCCAGCAGCCTCGGACAGTATAGCATGGGGGAGCTGTTTTTT.